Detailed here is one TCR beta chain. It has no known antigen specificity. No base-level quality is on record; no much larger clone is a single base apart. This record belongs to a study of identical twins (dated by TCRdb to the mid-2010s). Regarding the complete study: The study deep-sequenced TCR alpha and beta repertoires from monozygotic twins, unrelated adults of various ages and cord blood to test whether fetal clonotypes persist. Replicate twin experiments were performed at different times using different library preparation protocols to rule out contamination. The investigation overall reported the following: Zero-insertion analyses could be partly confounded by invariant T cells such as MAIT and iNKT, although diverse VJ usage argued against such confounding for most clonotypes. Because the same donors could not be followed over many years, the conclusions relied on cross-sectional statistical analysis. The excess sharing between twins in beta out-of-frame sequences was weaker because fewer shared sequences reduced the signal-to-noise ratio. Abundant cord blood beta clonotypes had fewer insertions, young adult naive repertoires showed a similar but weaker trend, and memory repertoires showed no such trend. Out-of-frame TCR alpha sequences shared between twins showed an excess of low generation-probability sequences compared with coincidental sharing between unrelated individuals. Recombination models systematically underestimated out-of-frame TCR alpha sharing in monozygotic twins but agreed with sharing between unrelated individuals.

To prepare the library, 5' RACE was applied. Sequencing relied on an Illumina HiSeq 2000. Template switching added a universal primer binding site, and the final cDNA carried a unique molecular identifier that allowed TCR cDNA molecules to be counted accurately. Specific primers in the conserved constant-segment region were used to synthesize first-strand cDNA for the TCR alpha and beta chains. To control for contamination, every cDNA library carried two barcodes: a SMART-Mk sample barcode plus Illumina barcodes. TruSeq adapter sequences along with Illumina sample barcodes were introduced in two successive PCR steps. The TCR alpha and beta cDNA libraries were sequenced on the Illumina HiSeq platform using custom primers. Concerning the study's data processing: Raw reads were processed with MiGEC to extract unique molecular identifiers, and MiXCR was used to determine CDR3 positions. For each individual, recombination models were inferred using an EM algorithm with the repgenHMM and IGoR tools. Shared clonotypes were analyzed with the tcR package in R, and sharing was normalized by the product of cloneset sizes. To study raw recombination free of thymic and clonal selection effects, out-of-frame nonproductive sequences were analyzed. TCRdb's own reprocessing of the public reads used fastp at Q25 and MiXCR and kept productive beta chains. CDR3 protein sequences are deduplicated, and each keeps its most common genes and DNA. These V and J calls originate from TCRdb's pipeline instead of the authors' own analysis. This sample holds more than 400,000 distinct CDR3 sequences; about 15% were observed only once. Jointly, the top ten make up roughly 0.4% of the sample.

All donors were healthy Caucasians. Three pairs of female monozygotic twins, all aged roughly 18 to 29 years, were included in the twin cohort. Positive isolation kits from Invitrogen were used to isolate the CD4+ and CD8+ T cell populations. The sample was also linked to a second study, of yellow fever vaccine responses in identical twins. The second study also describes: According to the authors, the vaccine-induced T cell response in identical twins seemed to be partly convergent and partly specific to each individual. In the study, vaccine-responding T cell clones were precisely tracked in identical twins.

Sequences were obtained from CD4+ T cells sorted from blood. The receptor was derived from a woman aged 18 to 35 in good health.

The CDR3: CASSLRGGDSYEQYF. The DNA reads TGTGCCAGCAGCTTACGTGGCGGGGACTCCTACGAGCAGTACTTC. This receptor chain uses TRBV7-8 and TRBJ2-7, and perhaps TRBD2 as D gene, on 6 matching bases. The CDR3 runs 15 amino acids, cysteine and phenylalanine included. Only the CDR3 DNA is retained, 45 bases long and in frame from the first base. The V end loses 2 bases and the J end loses 0 bases, and a stretch of 11 bases separates them. Per the germline V gene, SGHVS is the CDR1 and FQNEAQ is the CDR2.